This T cell receptor beta chain was found in a study of shared clonotypes between healthy human individuals. Germline V gene sequence: CDR1 LGHNA, CDR2 YNFKEQ. V shed 2 bases and J shed 6 bases, with 20 bases lying between them. The CDR3 is 16 amino acids. Per the study methods: Junction-only sequences without quality scores were provided by ImmunoSEQ, so filtering was different. Method: immunoSEQ multiplex PCR; TCRdb's copy keeps in-frame clones and lacks some. V, J and clone size were drawn from that table, and D and trimming were deduced from the DNA. Of under 200,000 clones detected, 85% to 95% appear once; the ten largest clones hold 0.067%.

This TCR was sampled from a young woman in good health. V usage is TRBV4-2 and J usage is TRBJ2-7, with D perhaps TRBD1 or TRBD2 (5 bases each). The sequencing sample was made of naive CD4+ T cells sorted from blood. The subset denotes: CD45RA+ positively selected. The CDR3 nucleotides are TGTGCCAGCAGCCAAAGAGGGGTCAGGCTAGTCGGCGAGCAGTACTTC. Encoded protein: CASSQRGVRLVGEQYF.